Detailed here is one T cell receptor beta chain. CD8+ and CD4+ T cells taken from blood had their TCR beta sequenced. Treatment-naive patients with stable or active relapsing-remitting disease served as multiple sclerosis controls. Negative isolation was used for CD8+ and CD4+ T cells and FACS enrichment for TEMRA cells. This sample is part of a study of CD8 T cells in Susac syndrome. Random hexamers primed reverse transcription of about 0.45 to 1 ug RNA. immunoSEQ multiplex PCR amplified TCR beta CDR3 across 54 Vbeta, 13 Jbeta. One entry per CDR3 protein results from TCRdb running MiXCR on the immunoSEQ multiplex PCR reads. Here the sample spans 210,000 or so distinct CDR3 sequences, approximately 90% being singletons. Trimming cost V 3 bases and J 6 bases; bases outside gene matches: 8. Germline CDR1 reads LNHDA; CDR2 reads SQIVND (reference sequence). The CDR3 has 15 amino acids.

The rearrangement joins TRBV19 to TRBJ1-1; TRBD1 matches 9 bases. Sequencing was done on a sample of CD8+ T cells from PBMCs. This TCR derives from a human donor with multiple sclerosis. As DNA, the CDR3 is TGTGCCAGTAGTATGGGAACAGGGGGCCTGGCTGAAGCTTTCTTT. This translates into CASSMGTGGLAEAFF. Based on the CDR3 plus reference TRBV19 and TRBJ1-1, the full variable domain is DGGITQSPKYLFRKEGQNVTLSCEQNLNHDAMYWYRQDPGQGLRLIYYSQIVNDFQKGDIAEGYSVSREKKESFPLTVTSAQKNPTAFYLCASSMGTGGLAEAFFGQGTRLTVV.